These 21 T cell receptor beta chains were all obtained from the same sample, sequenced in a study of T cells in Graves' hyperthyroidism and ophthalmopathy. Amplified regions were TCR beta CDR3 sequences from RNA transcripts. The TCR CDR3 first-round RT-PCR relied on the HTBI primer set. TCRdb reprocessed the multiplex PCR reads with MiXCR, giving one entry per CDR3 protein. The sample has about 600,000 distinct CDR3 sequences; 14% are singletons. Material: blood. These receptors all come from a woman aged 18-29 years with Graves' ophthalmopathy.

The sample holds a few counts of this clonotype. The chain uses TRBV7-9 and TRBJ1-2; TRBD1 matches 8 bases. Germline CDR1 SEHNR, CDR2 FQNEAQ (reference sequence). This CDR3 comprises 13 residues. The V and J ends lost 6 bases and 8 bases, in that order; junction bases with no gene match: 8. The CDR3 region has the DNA TGTGCCAGCAGAACGACAGGGGCGGGCGGCTACACCTTC. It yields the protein CASRTTGAGGYTF.

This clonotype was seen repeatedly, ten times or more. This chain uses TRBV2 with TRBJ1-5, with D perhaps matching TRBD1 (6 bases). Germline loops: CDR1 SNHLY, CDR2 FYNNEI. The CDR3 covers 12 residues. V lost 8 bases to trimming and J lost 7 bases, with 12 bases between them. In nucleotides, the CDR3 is TGTGCCAGCGGGGGGGCCCAACAGCCCCAGCATTTT. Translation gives CASGGAQQPQHF.

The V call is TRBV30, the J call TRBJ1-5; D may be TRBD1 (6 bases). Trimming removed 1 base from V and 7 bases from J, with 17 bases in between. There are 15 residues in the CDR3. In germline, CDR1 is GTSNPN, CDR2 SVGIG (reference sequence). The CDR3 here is CAWSGLGGPRQPQHF. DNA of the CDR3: TGTGCCTGGAGTGGATTGGGGGGGCCTCGGCAGCCCCAGCATTTT.

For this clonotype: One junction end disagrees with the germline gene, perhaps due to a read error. The DNA for the CDR3 is TGTGCCAGTAGTCGGGACAGCGCTAACACTGAAGCTTTCTTC. As protein: CASSRDSANTEAFF. The chain has TRBV19 and TRBJ1-1; TRBD1 matches at 7 bases. The germline V gene encodes CDR1 LNHDA and CDR2 SQIVND (reference sequence). The CDR3 length is 14 residues.

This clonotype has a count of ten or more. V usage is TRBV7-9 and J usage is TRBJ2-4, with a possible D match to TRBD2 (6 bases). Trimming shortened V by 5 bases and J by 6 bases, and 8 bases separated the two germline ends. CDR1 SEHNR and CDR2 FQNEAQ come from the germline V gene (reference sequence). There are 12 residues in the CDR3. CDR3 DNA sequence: TGTGCCAGCAGCGCGGGACCAAACATTCAGTACTTC. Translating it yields CASSAGPNIQYF.

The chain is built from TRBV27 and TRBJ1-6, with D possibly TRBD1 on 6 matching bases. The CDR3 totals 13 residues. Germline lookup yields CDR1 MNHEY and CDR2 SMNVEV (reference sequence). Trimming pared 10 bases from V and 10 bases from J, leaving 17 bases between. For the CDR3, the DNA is TGTGCCACCCGGGGGGCCTTGGGCTCACCCCTCCACTTT. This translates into CATRGALGSPLHF.

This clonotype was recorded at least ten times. CDR3 protein: CASSYSRTTEAFF. The CDR3 coding sequence is TGTGCCAGCAGTTACTCGCGGACCACTGAAGCTTTCTTT. The chain links TRBV6-5 to TRBJ1-1; D is ambiguous. The germline gives CDR1 MNHEY, CDR2 SVGAGI. V gave up 0 bases and J gave up 4 bases, with 6 bases separating them. There are 13 residues in the CDR3.

CDR3 amino acids: CASSNSYNSPNYEQYF. CDR3 DNA: TGTGCCAGCAGCAATTCCTATAATAGCCCGAACTACGAGCAGTACTTC. This rearrangement joins TRBV4-2 to TRBJ2-7; D is unclear. The CDR3 has 16 residues. Trimming left V 5 bases short and J 3 bases short, with 20 bases between. Germline values: CDR1 LGHNA, CDR2 YNFKEQ.

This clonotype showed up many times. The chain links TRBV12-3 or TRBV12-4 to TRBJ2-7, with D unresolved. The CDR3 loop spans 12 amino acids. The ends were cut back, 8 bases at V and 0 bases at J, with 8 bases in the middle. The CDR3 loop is CASARSSYEQYF. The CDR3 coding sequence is TGTGCCAGCGCGCGCAGCTCCTACGAGCAGTACTTC.

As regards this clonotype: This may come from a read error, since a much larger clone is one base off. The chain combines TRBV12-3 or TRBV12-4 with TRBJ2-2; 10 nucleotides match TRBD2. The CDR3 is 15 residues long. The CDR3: CASRDQREGTEELFF. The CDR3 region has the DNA TGTGCCAGCAGGGACCAGCGGGAGGGCACCGAGGAGCTGTTTTTT.

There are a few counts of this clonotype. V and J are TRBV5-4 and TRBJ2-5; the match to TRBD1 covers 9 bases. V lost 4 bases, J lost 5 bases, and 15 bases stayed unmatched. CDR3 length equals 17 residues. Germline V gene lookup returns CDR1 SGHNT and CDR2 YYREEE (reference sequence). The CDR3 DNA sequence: TGTGCCAGCAGCCCGGGACAGGGTAACTTTATGAGGGAGACCCAGTACTTC. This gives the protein CASSPGQGNFMRETQYF.

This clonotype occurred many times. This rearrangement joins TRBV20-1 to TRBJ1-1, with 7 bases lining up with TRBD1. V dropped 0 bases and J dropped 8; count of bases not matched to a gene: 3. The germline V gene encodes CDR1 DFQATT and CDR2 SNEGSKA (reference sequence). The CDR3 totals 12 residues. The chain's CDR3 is CSARDPGQEAFF. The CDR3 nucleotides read TGCAGTGCTAGAGATCCGGGACAGGAAGCTTTCTTT.

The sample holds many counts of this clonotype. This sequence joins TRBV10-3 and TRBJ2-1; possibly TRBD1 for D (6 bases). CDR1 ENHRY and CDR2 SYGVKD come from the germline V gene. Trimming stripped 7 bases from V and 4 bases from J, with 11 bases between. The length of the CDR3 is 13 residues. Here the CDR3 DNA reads TGTGCCATCATGGGGGCAAGTTACAATGAGCAGTTCTTC. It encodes CAIMGASYNEQFF.

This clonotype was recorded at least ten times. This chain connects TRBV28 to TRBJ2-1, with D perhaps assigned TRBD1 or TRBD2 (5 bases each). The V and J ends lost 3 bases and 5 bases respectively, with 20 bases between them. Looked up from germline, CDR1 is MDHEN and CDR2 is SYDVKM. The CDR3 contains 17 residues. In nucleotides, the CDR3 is TGTGCCAGCAGTTTCTCCATCCCGGGACGGATTCACAATGAGCAGTTCTTC. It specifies CASSFSIPGRIHNEQFF.

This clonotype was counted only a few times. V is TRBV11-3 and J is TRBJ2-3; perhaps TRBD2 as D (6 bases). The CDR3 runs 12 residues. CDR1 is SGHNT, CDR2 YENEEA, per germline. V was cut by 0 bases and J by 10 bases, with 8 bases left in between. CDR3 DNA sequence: TGTGCCAGCAGCTTAGAAGGAGGGGCGCAGTATTTT. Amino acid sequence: CASSLEGGAQYF.

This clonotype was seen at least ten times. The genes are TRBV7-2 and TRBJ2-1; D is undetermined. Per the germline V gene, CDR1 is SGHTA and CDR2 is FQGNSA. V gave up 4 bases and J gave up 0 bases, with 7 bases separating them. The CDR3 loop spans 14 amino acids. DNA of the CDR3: TGTGCCAGCAGCTCAATGAGCTCCTACAATGAGCAGTTCTTC. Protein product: CASSSMSSYNEQFF. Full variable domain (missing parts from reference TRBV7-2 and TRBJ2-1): GAGVSQSPSNKVTEKGKDVELRCDPISGHTALYWYRQSLGQGLEFLIYFQGNSAPDKSGLPSDRFSAERTGGSVSTLTIQRTQQEDSAVYLCASSSMSSYNEQFFGPGTRLTVL.

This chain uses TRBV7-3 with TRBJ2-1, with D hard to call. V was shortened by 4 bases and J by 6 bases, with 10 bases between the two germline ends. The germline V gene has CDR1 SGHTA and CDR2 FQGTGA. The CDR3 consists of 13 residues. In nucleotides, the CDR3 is TGTGCCAGCAGCTCCTATGGCGGCAATGAGCAGTTCTTC. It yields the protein CASSSYGGNEQFF.

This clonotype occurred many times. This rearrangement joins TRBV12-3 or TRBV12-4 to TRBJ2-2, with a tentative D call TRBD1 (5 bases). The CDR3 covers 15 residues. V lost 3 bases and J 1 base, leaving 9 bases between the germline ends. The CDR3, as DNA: TGTGCCAGCAGTTTTTTGGGGCTGAACACCGGGGAGCTGTTTTTT. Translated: CASSFLGLNTGELFF.

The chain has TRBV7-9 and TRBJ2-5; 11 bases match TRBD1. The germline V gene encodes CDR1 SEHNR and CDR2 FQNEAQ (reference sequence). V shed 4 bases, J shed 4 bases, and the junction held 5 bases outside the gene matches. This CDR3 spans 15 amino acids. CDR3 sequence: CASSSGTGGPETQYF. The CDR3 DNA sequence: TGTGCCAGCAGCTCCGGGACAGGGGGGCCAGAGACCCAGTACTTC.

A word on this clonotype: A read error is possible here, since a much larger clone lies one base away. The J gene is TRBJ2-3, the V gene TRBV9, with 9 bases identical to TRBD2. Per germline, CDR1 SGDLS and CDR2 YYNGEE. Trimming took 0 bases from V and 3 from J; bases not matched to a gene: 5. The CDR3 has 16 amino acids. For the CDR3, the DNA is TGTGCCAGCAGCGTAGGGGCGGGAGGGGCGACAGATACGCAGTATTTT. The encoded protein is CASSVGAGGATDTQYF.

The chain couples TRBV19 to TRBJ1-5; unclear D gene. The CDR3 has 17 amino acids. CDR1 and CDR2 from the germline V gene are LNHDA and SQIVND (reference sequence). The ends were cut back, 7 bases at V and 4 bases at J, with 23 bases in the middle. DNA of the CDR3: TGTGCCAGTAATTCCCTACTGGCAGGTTTAAAAAATCAGCCCCAGCATTTT. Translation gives CASNSLLAGLKNQPQHF.